The 6 T cell receptor beta chains given below trace back to one sample, sequenced in a study of CD8+CD57+ T cells in acquired aplastic anemia. Genomic DNA, the template, was used for profiling of the TCR beta VDJ and CDR3. Each CDR3 protein is one row after TCRdb ran MiXCR on the reads. The table records some 410,000 distinct CDR3 sequences, approximately 70% of them present only once. Sample: sorted CD4+, CD8+, or CD8+CD57+ T cells (not recorded which) from PBMCs. These receptors all come from a human donor in good health, serving as a control.

As concerns this clonotype: Since a much larger clone is just one base distant, this may be a read error. The gene calls are TRBV5-1 and TRBJ1-4; the D gene is possibly TRBD1 (5 bases). Germline V lookup: CDR1 SGHRS, CDR2 YFSETQ. The CDR3 is made up of 12 amino acids. CDR3 coding DNA: TGCACCAGCAGCAGGGATAGAGAAAGACTGTTTTTT. Protein sequence: CTSSRDRERLFF.

The chain carries TRBV20-1 and TRBJ1-4; tentative D call: TRBD1 (5 bases). The CDR3 runs to 14 residues. V lost 5 bases to trimming and J lost 7 bases, with 17 bases between them. Germline V gene sequence: CDR1 DFQATT, CDR2 SNEGSKA (reference sequence). The CDR3 DNA reads TGCAGTGCTCCTCGCCGGGCAAGGGGTGAAAAACTGTTTTTT. The encoded protein is CSAPRRARGEKLFF.

This clonotype was picked up many times. The chain couples TRBV20-1 to TRBJ2-2, with TRBD1 matching over 8 bases. Germline CDR1 reads DFQATT; CDR2 reads SNEGSKA (reference sequence). Trimming removed 1 base from V and 1 base from J; junction bases left unmatched: 2. The CDR3 runs to 15 residues. DNA of the CDR3: TGCAGTGCTAGAGGAGACAGGGGGAACACCGGGGAGCTGTTTTTT. Translated, it gives CSARGDRGNTGELFF.

The chain employs TRBV2 and TRBJ2-5; 10 nucleotides agree with TRBD2. This CDR3 has 14 amino acids. Germline CDR1 SNHLY, CDR2 FYNNEI. The V gene end was trimmed by 7 bases and the J gene end by 4 bases; junction bases not matched to a gene: 6. The CDR3 is CASNTVAGGETQYF. The CDR3 DNA sequence: TGTGCCAGCAATACCGTAGCGGGGGGAGAGACCCAGTACTTC. Combining the CDR3 with reference TRBV2 and TRBJ2-5 gives the whole variable domain EPEVTQTPSHQVTQMGQEVILRCVPISNHLYFYWYRQILGQKVEFLVSFYNNEISEKSEIFDDQFSVERPDGSNFTLKIRSTKLEDSAMYFCASNTVAGGETQYFGPGTRLLVL.

The V call is TRBV5-1, the J call TRBJ2-3, with 7 bases matching TRBD1. J lost 3 bases, V lost 4 bases, and 5 bases had no gene match. The CDR3 runs to 14 residues. CDR1 is SGHRS, CDR2 YFSETQ, per germline. Written as DNA, the CDR3 is TGCGCCAGCAGCACATCACAGGGGACAGATACGCAGTATTTT. Translated, it gives CASSTSQGTDTQYF.

A word on this clonotype: The junction does not match germline at one end; this may be a read error. V usage is TRBV19 and J usage is TRBJ2-3, with 7 bases aligning to TRBD2. The germline V gene encodes CDR1 LNHDA and CDR2 SQIVND (reference sequence). The CDR3 spans 14 residues. The CDR3 sequence is CASSQRGGTDTQYF. In DNA form, the CDR3 reads TGCGCCAGTAGTCAGCGGGGAGGCACAGATACGCAGTATTTT.